This TCR beta chain emerged from a study of cytomegalovirus exposure and HLA in healthy donors. Study-level results: Among TCR beta chains, those listed as cytomegalovirus-associated numbered about 150.

Amplification used 60 Vbeta primers and 13 Jbeta primers. Profiled with immunoSEQ multiplex PCR; TCRdb holds only in-frame clones, not every one. The sample carries 150,000 to 190,000 clones, roughly 80% recorded once. The V segment lost 6 bases and the J segment 2 bases; nucleotides outside the gene matches: 7. Germline V gene sequence: CDR1 MNHEY, CDR2 SMNVEV (reference sequence). CDR3 length equals 16 residues. About this clone itself: The antigen is not known.

The receptor was derived from a woman between 45 and 60 years old in good health and CMV-seropositive. Sequenced: PBMCs. The rearrangement links TRBV27 to TRBJ2-1; TRBD1 matches 10 bases. DNA of the CDR3: TGTGCCAGCAGGCCCCCGACAGGGGGCGCCTACAATGAGCAGTTCTTC. Protein sequence: CASRPPTGGAYNEQFF.